The following is a T cell receptor (beta chain) sequence with its context. Antigen: not known. This sample is drawn from a study of shared clonotypes between healthy human individuals. The study, taken as a whole, reports: Donor scarcity curtailed the genetic and exposure-history diversity represented herein. Rarefaction showed sorted-subset sequencing was incomplete despite large depth.

This table comes from immunoSEQ multiplex PCR, and its TCRdb copy is limited to in-frame clones, with some not included. The sample records some 1 million clones, approximately 72% being singletons. This CDR3 has 13 amino acids. Trimming removed 6 bases at V and 0 bases at J, with 8 bases between. Looked up from germline, CDR1 is SNHLY and CDR2 is FYNNEI. Caucasian adults living in Nashville, Tennessee, provided all samples. This TCR derives from a man between 18 and 35 years old in good health. The chain links TRBV2 to TRBJ1-2, with D uncertain. Material: memory CD4+ T cells sorted from blood. Subset noted: CD45RA-negative fraction. The DNA of the CDR3 is TGTGCCAGCAGGCCATCCCCTAACTATGGCTACACCTTC. This gives the protein CASRPSPNYGYTF.